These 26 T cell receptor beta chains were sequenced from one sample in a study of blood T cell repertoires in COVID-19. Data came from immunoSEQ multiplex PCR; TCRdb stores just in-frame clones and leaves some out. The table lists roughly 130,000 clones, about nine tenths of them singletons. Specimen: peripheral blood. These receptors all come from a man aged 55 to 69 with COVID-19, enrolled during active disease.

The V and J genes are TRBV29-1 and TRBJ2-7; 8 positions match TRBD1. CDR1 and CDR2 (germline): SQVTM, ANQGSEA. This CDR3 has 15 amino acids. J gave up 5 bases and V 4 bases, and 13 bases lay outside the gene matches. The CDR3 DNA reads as TGCAGCGTTGCGGACAGGGCCGGAGGTTTGGACGAGCAGTACTTC. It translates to CSVADRAGGLDEQYF.

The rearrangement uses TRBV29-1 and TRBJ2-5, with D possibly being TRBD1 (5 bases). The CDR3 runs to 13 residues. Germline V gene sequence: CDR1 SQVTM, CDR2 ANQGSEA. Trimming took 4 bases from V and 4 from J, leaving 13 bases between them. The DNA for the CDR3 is TGCAGCGTTGCTCAGGAAAGGGGAGAGACCCAGTACTTC. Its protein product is CSVAQERGETQYF.

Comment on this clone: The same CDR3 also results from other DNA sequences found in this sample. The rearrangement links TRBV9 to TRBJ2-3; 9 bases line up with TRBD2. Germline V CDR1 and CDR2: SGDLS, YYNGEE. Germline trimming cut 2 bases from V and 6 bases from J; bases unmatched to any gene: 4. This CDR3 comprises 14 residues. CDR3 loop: CASSVLAGTDTQYF. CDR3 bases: TGTGCCAGCAGCGTTCTAGCGGGAACGGATACGCAGTATTTT.

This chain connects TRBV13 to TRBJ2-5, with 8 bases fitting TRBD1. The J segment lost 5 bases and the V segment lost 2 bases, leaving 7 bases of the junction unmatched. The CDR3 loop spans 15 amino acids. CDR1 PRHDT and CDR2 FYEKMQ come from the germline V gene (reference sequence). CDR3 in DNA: TGTGCCAGCAGCTTAACCCCCAGGGGGCGCGAGACCCAGTACTTC. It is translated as CASSLTPRGRETQYF. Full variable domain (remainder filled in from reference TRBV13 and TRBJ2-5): AAGVIQSPRHLIKEKRETATLKCYPIPRHDTVYWYQQGPGQDPQFLISFYEKMQSDKGSIPDRFSAQQFSDYHSELNMSSLELGDSALYFCASSLTPRGRETQYFGPGTRLLVL.

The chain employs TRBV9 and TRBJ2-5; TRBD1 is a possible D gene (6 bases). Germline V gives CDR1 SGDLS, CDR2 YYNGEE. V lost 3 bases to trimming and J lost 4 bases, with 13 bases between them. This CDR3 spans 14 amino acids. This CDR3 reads CASSAQGRGETQYF. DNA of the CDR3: TGTGCCAGCAGCGCACAGGGTCGGGGAGAGACCCAGTACTTC.

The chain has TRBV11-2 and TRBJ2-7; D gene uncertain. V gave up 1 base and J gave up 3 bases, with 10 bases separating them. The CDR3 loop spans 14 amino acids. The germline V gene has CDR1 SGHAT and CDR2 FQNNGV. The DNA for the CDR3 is TGTGCCAGCAGCTTAGCCGGGTACGTCTACGAGCAGTACTTC. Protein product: CASSLAGYVYEQYF. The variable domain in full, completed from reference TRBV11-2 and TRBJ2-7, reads EAGVAQSPRYKIIEKRQSVAFWCNPISGHATLYWYQQILGQGPKLLIQFQNNGVVDDSQLPKDRFSAERLKGVDSTLKIQPAKLEDSAVYLCASSLAGYVYEQYFGPGTRLTVT.

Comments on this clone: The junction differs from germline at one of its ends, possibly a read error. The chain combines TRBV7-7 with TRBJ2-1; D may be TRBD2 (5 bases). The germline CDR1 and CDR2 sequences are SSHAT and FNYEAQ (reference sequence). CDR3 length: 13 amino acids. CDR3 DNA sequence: TGTGCTAGCAGCTTAGATCGGGGCAATGAGCAGTTCTTC. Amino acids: CASSLDRGNEQFF.

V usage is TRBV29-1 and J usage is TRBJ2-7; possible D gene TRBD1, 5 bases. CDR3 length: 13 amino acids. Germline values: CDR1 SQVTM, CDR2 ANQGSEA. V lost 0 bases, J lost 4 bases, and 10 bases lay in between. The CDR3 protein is CSVEDTKGYEQYF. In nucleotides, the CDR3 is TGCAGCGTTGAAGATACGAAGGGGTACGAGCAGTACTTC.

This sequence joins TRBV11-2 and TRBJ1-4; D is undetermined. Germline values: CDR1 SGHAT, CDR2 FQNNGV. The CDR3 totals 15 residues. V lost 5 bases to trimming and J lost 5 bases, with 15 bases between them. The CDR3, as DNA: TGTGCCAGCAGCCTTTTCCCCCCTAAAAATGAAAAACTGTTTTTT. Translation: CASSLFPPKNEKLFF. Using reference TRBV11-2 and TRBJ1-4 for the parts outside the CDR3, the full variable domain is EAGVAQSPRYKIIEKRQSVAFWCNPISGHATLYWYQQILGQGPKLLIQFQNNGVVDDSQLPKDRFSAERLKGVDSTLKIQPAKLEDSAVYLCASSLFPPKNEKLFFGSGTQLSVL.

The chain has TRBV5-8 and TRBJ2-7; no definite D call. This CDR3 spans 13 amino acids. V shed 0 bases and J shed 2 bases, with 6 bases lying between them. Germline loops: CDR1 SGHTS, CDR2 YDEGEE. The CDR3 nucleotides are TGTGCCAGCAGCTTGGGACTTACCTACGAGCAGTACTTC. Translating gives CASSLGLTYEQYF.

CDR3 nucleotide sequence: TGTGCCAGCTCACCATCGGGGACAGCTTCGATCGGGGAGACCCAGTACTTC. It specifies CASSPSGTASIGETQYF. The chain couples TRBV18 to TRBJ2-5; TRBD1 aligns across 7 bases. Per the germline V gene, CDR1 is KGHSH and CDR2 is LQKENI. The ends lost 2 bases at V and 5 bases at J; junction bases unmatched: 14. The CDR3 is 17 amino acids. Variable domain in full (rest from reference TRBV18 and TRBJ2-5): NAGVMQNPRHLVRRRGQEARLRCSPMKGHSHVYWYRQLPEEGLKFMVYLQKENIIDESGMPKERFSAEFPKEGPSILRIQQVVRGDSAAYFCASSPSGTASIGETQYFGPGTRLLVL.

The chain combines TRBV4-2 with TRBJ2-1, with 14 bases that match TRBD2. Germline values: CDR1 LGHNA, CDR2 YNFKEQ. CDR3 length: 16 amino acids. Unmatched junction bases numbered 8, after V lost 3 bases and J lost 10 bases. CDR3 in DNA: TGTGCCAGCAGCCAGAATCCGGGACTAGCGGGAGACGAGCAGTTCTTC. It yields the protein CASSQNPGLAGDEQFF.

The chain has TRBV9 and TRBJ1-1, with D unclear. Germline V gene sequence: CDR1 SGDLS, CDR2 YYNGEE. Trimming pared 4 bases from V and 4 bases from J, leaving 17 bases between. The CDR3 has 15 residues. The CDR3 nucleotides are TGTGCCAGCAGCTCCCCCGGCTCGAGGCCCACTGAAGCTTTCTTT. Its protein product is CASSSPGSRPTEAFF.

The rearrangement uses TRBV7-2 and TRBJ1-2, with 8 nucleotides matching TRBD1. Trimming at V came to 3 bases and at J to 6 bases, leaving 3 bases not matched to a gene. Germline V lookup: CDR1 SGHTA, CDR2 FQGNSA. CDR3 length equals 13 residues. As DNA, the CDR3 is TGTGCCAGCAGCTTGACAGGGGACGATGGCTACACCTTC. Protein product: CASSLTGDDGYTF.

CDR3 amino acids: CASTGTDTGELFF. CDR3 sequence (DNA): TGTGCCAGCACCGGGACAGACACCGGGGAGCTGTTTTTT. The rearrangement links TRBV6-5 to TRBJ2-2; 7 bases match TRBD1. After removal of 7 bases from V and 3 bases from J, the junction contained 2 bases not matched to a gene. The length of the CDR3 is 13 residues. CDR1 is MNHEY, CDR2 SVGAGI, per germline.

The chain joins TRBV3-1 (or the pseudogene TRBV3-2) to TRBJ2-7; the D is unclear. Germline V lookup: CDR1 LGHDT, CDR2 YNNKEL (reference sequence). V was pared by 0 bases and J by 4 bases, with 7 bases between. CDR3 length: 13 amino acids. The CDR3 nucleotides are TGTGCCAGCAGCCAAGAGCAGACTTACGAGCAGTACTTC. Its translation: CASSQEQTYEQYF.

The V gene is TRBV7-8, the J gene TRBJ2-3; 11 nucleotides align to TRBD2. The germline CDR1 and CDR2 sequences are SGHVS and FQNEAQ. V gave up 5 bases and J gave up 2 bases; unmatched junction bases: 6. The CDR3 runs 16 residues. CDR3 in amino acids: CASSVVAGGSTDTQYF. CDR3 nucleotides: TGTGCCAGCAGCGTAGTAGCGGGAGGGTCCACAGATACGCAGTATTTT.

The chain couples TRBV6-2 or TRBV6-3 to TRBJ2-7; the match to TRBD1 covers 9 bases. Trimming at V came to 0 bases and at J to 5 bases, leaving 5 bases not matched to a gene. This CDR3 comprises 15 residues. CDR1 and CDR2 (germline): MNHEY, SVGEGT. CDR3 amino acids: CASSYSLQGANEQYF. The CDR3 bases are TGTGCCAGCAGTTACTCGCTACAGGGGGCGAACGAGCAGTACTTC.

The CDR3 loop is CASSGTGEQFF. The CDR3, as DNA: TGTGCCAGCAGCGGGACAGGTGAGCAGTTCTTC. This chain links TRBV7-6 with TRBJ2-1, with 8 bases fitting TRBD1. V lost 5 bases and J lost 9; bases outside the gene matches: 0. This CDR3 spans 11 amino acids. The germline gives CDR1 SGHVS, CDR2 FNYEAQ.

The CDR3 nucleotides are TGTGCCAGCAAAACAGGGGTCTCTGGAAACACCATATATTTT. This codes for CASKTGVSGNTIYF. The chain is built from TRBV6-5 and TRBJ1-3, with 7 bases matching TRBD1. The CDR3 covers 14 residues. Germline trimming cut 7 bases from V and 0 bases from J; bases unmatched to any gene: 3. The V gene's germline CDR1 is MNHEY and CDR2 SVGAGI.

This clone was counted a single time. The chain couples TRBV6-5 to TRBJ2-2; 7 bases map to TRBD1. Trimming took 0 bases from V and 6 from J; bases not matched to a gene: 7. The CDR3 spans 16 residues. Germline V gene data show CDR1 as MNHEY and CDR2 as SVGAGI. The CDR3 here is CASSYSTGTNAGELFF. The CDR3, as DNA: TGTGCCAGCAGTTACTCGACAGGGACCAACGCCGGGGAGCTGTTTTTT.

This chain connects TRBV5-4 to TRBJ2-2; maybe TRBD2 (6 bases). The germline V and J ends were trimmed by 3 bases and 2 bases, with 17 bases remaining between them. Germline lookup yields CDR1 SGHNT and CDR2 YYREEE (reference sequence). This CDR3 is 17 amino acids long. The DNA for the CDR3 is TGTGCCAGCAGCTCCGGGGGTTTAACGGGAAACACCGGGGAGCTGTTTTTT. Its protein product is CASSSGGLTGNTGELFF.

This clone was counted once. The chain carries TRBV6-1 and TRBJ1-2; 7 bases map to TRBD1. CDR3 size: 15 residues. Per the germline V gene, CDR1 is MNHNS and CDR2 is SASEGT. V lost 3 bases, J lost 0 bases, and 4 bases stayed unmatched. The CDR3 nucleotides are TGTGCCAGCAGTGACCGGGACAGATCTAACTATGGCTACACCTTC. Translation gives CASSDRDRSNYGYTF.

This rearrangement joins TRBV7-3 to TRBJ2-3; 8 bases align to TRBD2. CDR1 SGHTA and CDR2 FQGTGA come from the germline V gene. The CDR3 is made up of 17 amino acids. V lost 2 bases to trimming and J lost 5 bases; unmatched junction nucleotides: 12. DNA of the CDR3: TGTGCCAGCAGCTTAGCCACACCTAGCGGGCGGGGAGATACGCAGTATTTT. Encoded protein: CASSLATPSGRGDTQYF.

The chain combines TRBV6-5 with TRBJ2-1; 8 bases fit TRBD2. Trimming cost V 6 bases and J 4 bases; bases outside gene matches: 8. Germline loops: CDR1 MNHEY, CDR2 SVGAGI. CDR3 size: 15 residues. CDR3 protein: CASRRKLADYNEQFF. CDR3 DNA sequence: TGTGCCAGCAGAAGAAAACTAGCGGATTACAATGAGCAGTTCTTC.

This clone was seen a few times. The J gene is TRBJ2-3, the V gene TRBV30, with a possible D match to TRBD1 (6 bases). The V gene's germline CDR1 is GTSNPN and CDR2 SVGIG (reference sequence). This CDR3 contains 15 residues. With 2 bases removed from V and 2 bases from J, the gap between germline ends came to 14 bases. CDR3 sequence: CAWSPPGQDTDTQYF. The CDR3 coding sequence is TGTGCCTGGAGTCCCCCGGGACAAGACACAGATACGCAGTATTTT.